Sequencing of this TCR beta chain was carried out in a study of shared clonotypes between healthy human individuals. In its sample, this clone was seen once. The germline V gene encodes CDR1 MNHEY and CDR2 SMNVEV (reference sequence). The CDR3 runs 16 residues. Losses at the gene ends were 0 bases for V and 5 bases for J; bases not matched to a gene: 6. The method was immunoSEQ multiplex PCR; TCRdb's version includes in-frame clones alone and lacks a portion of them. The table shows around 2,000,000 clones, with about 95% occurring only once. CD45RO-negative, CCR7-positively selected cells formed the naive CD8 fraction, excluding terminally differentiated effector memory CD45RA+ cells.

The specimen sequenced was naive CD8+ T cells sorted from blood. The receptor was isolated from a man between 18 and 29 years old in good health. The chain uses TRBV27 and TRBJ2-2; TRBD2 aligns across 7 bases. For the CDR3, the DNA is TGTGCCAGCAGTTTATCCCAGAGGGGAGGGACCGGGGAGCTGTTTTTT. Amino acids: CASSLSQRGGTGELFF.